A selection of T cell receptor beta chains follows, all from one sample in a study of shared clonotypes between healthy human individuals. Repertoires were generated with immunoSEQ multiplex PCR, while TCRdb's copy carries only in-frame clones and drops some. The sample includes approximately 1.5 million clones, around 98.5% of them seen just once. Sequenced material: naive CD4+ T cells sorted from blood. The receptors come from a man younger than 45 in good health. Each CDR3 is given with its conserved first and last residue. The D gene is left open where the match is weak. Only part of the rows carry a size: once, few, many, or a class if the clone is expanded.

clone_size	d_call	v_call	j_call	cdr3_nt	cdr3_aa
.	.	TRBV9	TRBJ2-3	TGTGCCAGCAGCGGACGCTCTAGCGGCACAGATACGCAGTATTTT	CASSGRSSGTDTQYF
.	.	TRBV18	TRBJ2-3	TGTGCCAGCTCACCACAGATGGTAGCAGATACGCAGTATTTT	CASSPQMVADTQYF
.	.	TRBV6-1	TRBJ2-2	TGTGCCACTTCACGGGGGAACACCGGGGAGCTGTTTTTT	CATSRGNTGELFF
.	.	TRBV2	TRBJ2-1	TGTGCCAGCACCCTTGCCGGGAGAACCGGTGAGCAGTTCTTC	CASTLAGRTGEQFF
.	TRBD1	TRBV10-2	TRBJ2-7	TGCGCCAGCACGTGGGACAGGGCTTTCGGCGAGCAGTACTTC	CASTWDRAFGEQYF
.	TRBD2	TRBV5-6	TRBJ2-3	TGTGCCAGCAGCTCCGGACTAGCGGGAGGACCTAGCACAGATACGCAGTATTTT	CASSSGLAGGPSTDTQYF
.	TRBD1	TRBV28	TRBJ1-1	TGTGCCAGCAGTCCCGACAGGGGGCCGGTCACTGAAGCTTTCTTT	CASSPDRGPVTEAFF
.	.	TRBV7-9	TRBJ1-5	TGTGCCAGCAGCTTAGGAGAACAGCCCCAGCATTTT	CASSLGEQPQHF
.	.	TRBV11-1	TRBJ2-6	TGTGCCAGCGCCCGCAGTACGCCCGCTGGGGCCAACGTCCTGACTTTC	CASARSTPAGANVLTF
.	.	TRBV28	TRBJ2-5	TGTGCCAGCAGCGAAGGGGGTGAAGAGACCCAGTACTTC	CASSEGGEETQYF
.	TRBD2	TRBV27	TRBJ2-1	TGTGCCAGCAGTCCATACCCCATCCGGGACTATCACAATGAGCAGTTCTTC	CASSPYPIRDYHNEQFF
.	.	TRBV27	TRBJ2-1	TGTGCCAGCAGTTTAGATCTTAGCTCCTACAATGAGCAGTTCTTC	CASSLDLSSYNEQFF
.	.	TRBV2	TRBJ1-4	TGTGCCAGCACAGGGGATGTTAATGAAAAACTGTTTTTT	CASTGDVNEKLFF
.	.	TRBV2	TRBJ2-1	TGTGCCAGCAACCGAGAGGTCGTATGGGACAATGAGCAGTTCTTC	CASNREVVWDNEQFF
.	.	TRBV6-1	TRBJ2-5	TGTGCCAGCAGTGACGGTCCAGGGAGGTCGGGGACCCAGTACTTC	CASSDGPGRSGTQYF
.	.	TRBV7-9	TRBJ2-2	TGTGCCAGCAGCTTATGGGGGGACACCGGGGAGCTGTTTTTT	CASSLWGDTGELFF
.	.	TRBV14	TRBJ1-1	TGTGCCAGCAGCCCCAGAAACAGGGCCACTGAAGCTTTCTTT	CASSPRNRATEAFF
.	.	TRBV28	TRBJ2-7	TGTGCCAGCAGTTCCCCCGGGAGCTACTACGAGCAGTACTTC	CASSSPGSYYEQYF
.	.	TRBV7-2	TRBJ1-1	TGTGCCAGCAGCTTATGGGGCAAGAACACTGAAGCTTTCTTT	CASSLWGKNTEAFF
once	TRBD2	TRBV29-1	TRBJ2-7	TGCAGCGCGGGGGGGGCAGGGAACGAGCAGTACTTC	CSAGGAGNEQYF
.	.	TRBV28	TRBJ1-5	TGTGCCAGCAGTTTATCCAACAGGGAAATTCAGCCCCAGCATTTT	CASSLSNREIQPQHF
.	.	TRBV4-1	TRBJ2-7	TGCGCCAGCAGCCAACCTACTCGGACGGGCCCTGCCTACGAGCAGTACTTC	CASSQPTRTGPAYEQYF
.	.	TRBV4-1	TRBJ2-3	TGCGCCAGCAGCCAAGACGAGACACGCACAGATACGCAGTATTTT	CASSQDETRTDTQYF
.	.	TRBV5-4	TRBJ2-5	TGTGCCAGCAGCTTTCAGGGAGACCAAGAGACCCAGTACTTC	CASSFQGDQETQYF
.	.	TRBV2	TRBJ2-7	TGTGCCAGCAGCGCGACCTACGAGCAGTACTTC	CASSATYEQYF
.	TRBD1	TRBV30	TRBJ1-5	TGTGCCTGGGACAGGGTCAATCAGCCCCAGCATTTT	CAWDRVNQPQHF
once	TRBD2	TRBV4-1	TRBJ2-5	TGCGCCAGCAGCCAATTTTTCGGGACTAGCGTTAAAGAGACCCAGTACTTC	CASSQFFGTSVKETQYF
.	.	TRBV10-2	TRBJ2-1	TGCGCCAGCAGTGAGTCGGGCTACCCCTACAATGAGCAGTTCTTC	CASSESGYPYNEQFF
.	.	TRBV10-2	TRBJ1-2	TGCGCCAGCAGAGATCCGGGACAAATAGTATATGGCTACACCTTC	CASRDPGQIVYGYTF
.	.	TRBV25-1	TRBJ2-1	TGTGCCAGCAGTGAATATAGGCGGCTTGGAGGTTACAATGAGCAGTTCTTC	CASSEYRRLGGYNEQFF
once	TRBD2	TRBV19	TRBJ2-1	TGTGCCAGTAGCACTAGCGGTCGGGGCGGTGAGCAGTTCTTC	CASSTSGRGGEQFF
.	.	TRBV7-9	TRBJ2-4	TGTGCCAGCAGCTTAGAAATAGCCAAAAACATTCAGTACTTC	CASSLEIAKNIQYF
.	TRBD1	TRBV10-1	TRBJ1-1	TGCGCCAGCAGCGCCACCGGGACAGCTGAAGCTTTCTTT	CASSATGTAEAFF
once	.	TRBV5-4	TRBJ2-1	TGTGCCAGCCTTAGGGAGCAGTTCTTC	CASLREQFF
.	.	TRBV7-9	TRBJ2-7	TGTGCCAGCAGCTTATCTTCCGTGTCCTACGAGCAGTACTTC	CASSLSSVSYEQYF
once	.	TRBV5-1	TRBJ1-2	TGCGCCAGCAGCTTGGGCGGCAACTCACACTATGGCTACACCTTC	CASSLGGNSHYGYTF